This TCR beta chain was obtained from a study of spatial heterogeneity in lung cancer. Study observations and caveats: One measure, the expanded intratumoral alpha and beta TCR count, tracked tumor mutation counts.

Time point reported: sample taken at primary tumor resection. TCRdb re-analysed the 5' RACE reads in MiXCR, keeping a single row per CDR3 protein. There are about 3,000 distinct CDR3 sequences in the sample; approximately 30% occur only once, and about 10% lies in the top ten. Turning to this clonotype: As yet, its antigen is unknown.

The J segment lost 6 bases and the V segment lost 6 bases, leaving 7 bases of the junction unmatched. CDR1 is KGHSH, CDR2 LQKENI, per germline. The CDR3 spans 14 residues. The chain is built from TRBV18 and TRBJ2-1; 8 nucleotides align to TRBD2. This material consisted of lung tumor tissue, taken at surgery. This TCR was sampled from a female donor with early-stage non-small cell lung cancer. CDR3 DNA: TGTGCCAGCTCGAGAGGACTAGCAAGCAATGAGCAGTTCTTC. Translated, it gives CASSRGLASNEQFF.